What follows are 9 T cell receptor beta chains derived from one specimen sequenced in a study of shared clonotypes between healthy human individuals. Repertoires were generated with immunoSEQ multiplex PCR, while TCRdb's copy carries only in-frame clones and drops some. The table has fewer than 550,000 clones, over 75% seen once. The sequencing input was PBMCs. All receptors come from a woman in her thirties or forties in good health. Some clones in this sample may be carry-over from other donors' samples.

The chain has TRBV5-1 and TRBJ2-3, with a weak D call TRBD2 (6 bases). The CDR3 loop spans 13 amino acids. V lost 6 bases, J lost 3 bases, and 11 bases lay in between. CDR1 and CDR2 from the germline V gene are SGHRS and YFSETQ. The CDR3 bases are TGCGCCAGCACGGGGACTGCAACAGATACGCAGTATTTT. Its protein product is CASTGTATDTQYF.

This clone was observed a few times. The chain carries TRBV7-2 and TRBJ2-5; 10 bases align to TRBD2. The germline V gene encodes CDR1 SGHTA and CDR2 FQGNSA. CDR3 length: 15 amino acids. V shed 6 bases and J 5 bases; nucleotides not matched to a gene: 9. The CDR3 nucleotides read TGTGCCAGCAGACCCCGACTAGCGGGCGGGGAGACCCAGTACTTC. Protein product: CASRPRLAGGETQYF.

The chain carries TRBV19 and TRBJ1-3; the match to TRBD1 covers 8 bases. V lost 5 bases, J lost 0 bases, and 9 bases stayed unmatched. Germline CDR1 is LNHDA and CDR2 is SQIVND (reference sequence). The CDR3 totals 17 residues. The CDR3 nucleotides are TGTGCCAGTAGTGGGTTTCGGGACAGGTCCTCTGGAAACACCATATATTTT. Translation: CASSGFRDRSSGNTIYF. Full variable domain (remainder filled in from reference TRBV19 and TRBJ1-3): DGGITQSPKYLFRKEGQNVTLSCEQNLNHDAMYWYRQDPGQGLRLIYYSQIVNDFQKGDIAEGYSVSREKKESFPLTVTSAQKNPTAFYLCASSGFRDRSSGNTIYFGEGSWLTVV.

This clone came up once. The gene calls are TRBV9 and TRBJ1-2, with a possible D match to TRBD1 (6 bases). Trimming stripped 2 bases from V and 1 base from J, with 12 bases between. The CDR3 length is 15 residues. In germline, CDR1 is SGDLS, CDR2 YYNGEE. CDR3 DNA sequence: TGTGCCAGCAGCGTGCAAGGGGGAATTAACTATGGCTACACCTTC. This encodes CASSVQGGINYGYTF. The full variable domain, completed using reference TRBV9 and TRBJ1-2, is DSGVTQTPKHLITATGQRVTLRCSPRSGDLSVYWYQQSLDQGLQFLIQYYNGEERAKGNILERFSAQQFPDLHSELNLSSLELGDSALYFCASSVQGGINYGYTFGSGTRLTVV.

This clone was seen just once. The chain has TRBV6-7 and TRBJ2-5; D call uncertain. TRBV6-7 is an ORF, with its function uncertain. CDR3 length: 13 residues. V was cut by 2 bases and J by 4 bases, with 8 bases left in between. The CDR3 loop reads CASSYGPAETQYF. CDR3 nucleotide sequence: TGTGCCAGCAGTTACGGTCCCGCAGAGACCCAGTACTTC.

This clone was observed a few times. The chain joins TRBV10-3 to TRBJ1-1, with D unclear. Deletions cut 3 bases from V and 3 bases from J, with 11 bases between. Germline V gene sequence: CDR1 ENHRY, CDR2 SYGVKD. This CDR3 is built from 14 residues. The DNA of the CDR3 is TGTGCCATCAGTGATCCTCGGGCGGACACTGAAGCTTTCTTT. This encodes CAISDPRADTEAFF.

The rearrangement uses TRBV27 and TRBJ2-7; the D is unclear. Germline CDR1 MNHEY, CDR2 SMNVEV (reference sequence). V dropped 2 bases and J dropped 2 bases, with 7 bases sitting between them. The CDR3 sequence is 13 residues long. CDR3 DNA sequence: TGTGCCAGCAGTTTAGCAAGGACCTACGAGCAGTACTTC. Amino acids: CASSLARTYEQYF.

J is TRBJ2-1 and V is TRBV5-8; tentatively, D is TRBD2 (6 bases). The CDR3 has 14 residues. The V gene's germline CDR1 is SGHTS and CDR2 YDEGEE. Between the trimmed V and J ends, which lost 0 bases and 10 bases, there was a span of 14 bases. The CDR3 sequence is CASSLGRWRGEQFF. In DNA form, the CDR3 reads TGTGCCAGCAGCTTGGGTCGTTGGAGGGGCGAGCAGTTCTTC.

The genes are TRBV11-3 and TRBJ2-1; 11 bases align to TRBD2. Germline CDR1 reads SGHNT; CDR2 reads YENEEA. V lost 5 bases, J lost 6 bases, and 6 bases stayed unmatched. The CDR3 contains 15 residues. The CDR3 loop is CASSIGLAGVNEQFF. The DNA for the CDR3 is TGTGCCAGCAGCATCGGACTAGCGGGTGTCAATGAGCAGTTCTTC.